This passage covers 11 T cell receptor beta chains from one sample sequenced in a study of CD8 T cells in Susac syndrome. Random hexamers were used to reverse transcribe roughly 0.45 to 1 ug of RNA. TCRdb re-called the immunoSEQ multiplex PCR reads through MiXCR, storing one row per CDR3 protein. Among about 140,000 distinct CDR3 sequences, approximately 95% were seen once, and the ten largest hold about 0.18%. The sample consisted of CD8+ T cells from PBMCs. The receptors were gathered from a human donor with Susac syndrome.

In this sample, this clonotype turned up once. The genes are TRBV19 and TRBJ1-4, with 7 bases that match TRBD1. The V gene's germline CDR1 is LNHDA and CDR2 SQIVND (reference sequence). V trimming: 4 bases; J trimming: 8 bases; junction bases outside the gene matches: 7. This CDR3 is built from 14 residues. The CDR3 loop reads CASSTGQRSEKLFF. The CDR3 DNA follows: TGTGCCAGTAGTACGGGACAGCGGTCCGAAAAACTGTTTTTT. The full variable domain, with the rest looked up from reference TRBV19 and TRBJ1-4, is DGGITQSPKYLFRKEGQNVTLSCEQNLNHDAMYWYRQDPGQGLRLIYYSQIVNDFQKGDIAEGYSVSREKKESFPLTVTSAQKNPTAFYLCASSTGQRSEKLFFGSGTQLSVL.

The chain couples TRBV6-1 to TRBJ2-5, with 9 nucleotides matching TRBD1. Trimming removed 7 bases from V and 2 bases from J; junction bases left unmatched: 11. The CDR3 has 16 residues. Germline V lookup: CDR1 MNHNS, CDR2 SASEGT. Written as DNA, the CDR3 is TGTGCCAGCATATCCCGGGACAGGGAATCACAAGAGACCCAGTACTTC. This translates into CASISRDRESQETQYF.

The V gene is TRBV11-2, the J gene TRBJ2-7, with a tentative D call TRBD2 (6 bases). V shed 7 bases and J shed 4 bases, with 17 bases lying between them. This CDR3 region has 14 residues. Looked up from germline, CDR1 is SGHAT and CDR2 is FQNNGV. The CDR3 DNA follows: TGTGCCAGCACCATCTCCGGGGGAGATTACGAGCAGTACTTC. Its translation is CASTISGGDYEQYF.

This chain connects TRBV21-1 to TRBJ2-5. TRBV21-1 is listed as a pseudogene. The CDR3 spans 11 residues. DNA of the CDR3: TGTGCCGGCCGTGGTAAAGAGACCCAGTACTTC. Its translation: CAGRGKETQYF.

CDR3 DNA: TGTGCCAGCAGCCCAGACGAAGAGACCCAGTACTTC. It codes for CASSPDEETQYF. J is TRBJ2-5 and V is TRBV12-3 or TRBV12-4; D not certain. V lost 6 bases to trimming and J lost 3 bases, with 8 bases between them. This CDR3 region has 12 residues.

The chain couples TRBV27 to TRBJ1-1; 7 nucleotides match TRBD1. V lost 6 bases, J lost 6 bases, and 10 bases stayed unmatched. The germline V gene has CDR1 MNHEY and CDR2 SMNVEV (reference sequence). The CDR3 runs to 14 residues. The CDR3 loop is CASRAGGVLSEAFF. Written as DNA, the CDR3 is TGTGCCAGCAGGGCAGGGGGGGTTCTTTCTGAAGCTTTCTTT.

The chain has TRBV27 and TRBJ1-5; the match to TRBD1 covers 7 bases. This CDR3 is built from 16 residues. Trimming took 7 bases from V and 2 from J; bases not matched to a gene: 11. Looked up from germline, CDR1 is MNHEY and CDR2 is SMNVEV (reference sequence). In DNA, the CDR3 is TGTGCCAGCACTTGTACAGGGGAGGTTGGCAATCAGCCCCAGCATTTT. Translation: CASTCTGEVGNQPQHF.

V gene TRBV10-2 combines with J gene TRBJ2-7; 10 nucleotides match TRBD2. The junction had 7 bases not matched to a gene; V was cut back by 4 bases and J by 1 base. Germline CDR1 reads WSHSY; CDR2 reads SAAADI. This CDR3 is built from 16 residues. The DNA of the CDR3 is TGCGCCAGCAGTGGTAGCGGGAGGACCTATTCCTACGAGCAGTACTTC. Protein product: CASSGSGRTYSYEQYF.

The CDR3 DNA follows: TGTGCCACCAGCAGGACAGGGATGGGGAACACTGAAGCTTTCTTT. Translating it yields CATSRTGMGNTEAFF. The chain couples TRBV15 to TRBJ1-1; 7 nucleotides line up with TRBD1. Trimming removed 3 bases from V and 1 base from J; junction bases left unmatched: 5. CDR3 length: 15 amino acids. Looked up from germline, CDR1 is LNHNV and CDR2 is YYDKDF (reference sequence).

The rearrangement links TRBV27 to TRBJ2-1; unclear D gene. The CDR3 sequence is 13 residues long. Looked up from germline, CDR1 is MNHEY and CDR2 is SMNVEV (reference sequence). Trimming left V 3 bases short and J 1 base short, with 4 bases between. The CDR3 reads CASSFGSYNEQFF. CDR3 DNA: TGTGCCAGCAGTTTTGGTTCCTACAATGAGCAGTTCTTC.

This clonotype showed up just once. The rearrangement joins TRBV30 to TRBJ2-5, with a weak D call TRBD2 (5 bases). Germline CDR1 GTSNPN, CDR2 SVGIG (reference sequence). The V end lost 0 bases, the J end lost 2 bases, and 13 bases lay between the germline ends. The length of the CDR3 is 15 residues. For the CDR3, the DNA is TGTGCCTGGAGTGTCGATAGCGCCCCACAAGAGACCCAGTACTTC. Amino acids: CAWSVDSAPQETQYF.